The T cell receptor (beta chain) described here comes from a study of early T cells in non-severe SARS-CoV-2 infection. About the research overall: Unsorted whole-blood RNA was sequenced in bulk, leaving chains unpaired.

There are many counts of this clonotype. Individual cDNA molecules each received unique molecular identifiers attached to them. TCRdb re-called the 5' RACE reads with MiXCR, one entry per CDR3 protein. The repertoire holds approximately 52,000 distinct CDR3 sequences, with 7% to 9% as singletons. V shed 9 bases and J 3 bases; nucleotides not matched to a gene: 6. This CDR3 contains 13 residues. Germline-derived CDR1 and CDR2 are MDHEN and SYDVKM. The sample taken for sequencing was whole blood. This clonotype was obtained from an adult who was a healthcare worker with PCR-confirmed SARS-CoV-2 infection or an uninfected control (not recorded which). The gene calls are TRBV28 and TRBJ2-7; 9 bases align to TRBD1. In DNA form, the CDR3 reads TGTGCCAGTACCGGGACAGGGTTCTACGAGCAGTACTTC. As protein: CASTGTGFYEQYF.